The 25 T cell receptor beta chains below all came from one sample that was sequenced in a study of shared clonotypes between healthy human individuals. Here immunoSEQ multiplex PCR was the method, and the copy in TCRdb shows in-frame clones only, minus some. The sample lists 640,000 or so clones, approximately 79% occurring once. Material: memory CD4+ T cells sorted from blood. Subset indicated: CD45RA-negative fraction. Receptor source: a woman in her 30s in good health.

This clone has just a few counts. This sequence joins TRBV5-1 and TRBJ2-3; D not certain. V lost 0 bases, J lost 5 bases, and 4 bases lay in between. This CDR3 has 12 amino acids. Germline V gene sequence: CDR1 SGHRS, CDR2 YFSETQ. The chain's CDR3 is CASSLALDTQYF. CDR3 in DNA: TGCGCCAGCAGCTTGGCCCTAGATACGCAGTATTTT.

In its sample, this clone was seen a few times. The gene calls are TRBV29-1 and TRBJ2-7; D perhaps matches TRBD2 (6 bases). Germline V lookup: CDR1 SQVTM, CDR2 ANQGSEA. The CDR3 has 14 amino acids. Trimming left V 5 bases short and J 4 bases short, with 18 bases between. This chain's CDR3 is CSVLPSGLAYEQYF. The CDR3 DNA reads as TGCAGCGTTCTCCCCTCCGGGCTAGCGTACGAGCAGTACTTC.

CDR3 residues: CASRRDEKLFF. Written as DNA, the CDR3 is TGTGCCAGCAGGCGGGATGAAAAACTGTTTTTT. V and J are TRBV28 and TRBJ1-4; D is undetermined. CDR1 MDHEN and CDR2 SYDVKM come from the germline V gene. Trimming removed 6 bases from V and 6 bases from J, with 5 bases in between. The CDR3 is 11 amino acids.

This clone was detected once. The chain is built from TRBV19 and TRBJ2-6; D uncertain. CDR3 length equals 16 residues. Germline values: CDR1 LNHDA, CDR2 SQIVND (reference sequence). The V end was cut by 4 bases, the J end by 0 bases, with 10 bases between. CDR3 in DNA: TGTGCCAGTAGTACGACACAGCGCTCTGGGGCCAACGTCCTGACTTTC. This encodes CASSTTQRSGANVLTF.

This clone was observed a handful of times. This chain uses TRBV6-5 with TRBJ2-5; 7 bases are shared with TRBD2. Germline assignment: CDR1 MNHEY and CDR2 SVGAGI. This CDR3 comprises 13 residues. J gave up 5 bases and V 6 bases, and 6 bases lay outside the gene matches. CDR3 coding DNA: TGTGCCAGCAGACCTAGCGGTGAGGAGACCCAGTACTTC. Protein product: CASRPSGEETQYF.

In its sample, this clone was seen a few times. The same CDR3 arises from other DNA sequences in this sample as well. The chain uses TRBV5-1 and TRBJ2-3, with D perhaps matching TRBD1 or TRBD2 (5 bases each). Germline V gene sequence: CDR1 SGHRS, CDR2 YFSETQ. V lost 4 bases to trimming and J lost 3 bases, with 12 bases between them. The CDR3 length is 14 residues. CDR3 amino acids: CASSLGTATDTQYF. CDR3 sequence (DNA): TGCGCCAGCAGCCTCGGGACGGCGACAGATACGCAGTATTTT.

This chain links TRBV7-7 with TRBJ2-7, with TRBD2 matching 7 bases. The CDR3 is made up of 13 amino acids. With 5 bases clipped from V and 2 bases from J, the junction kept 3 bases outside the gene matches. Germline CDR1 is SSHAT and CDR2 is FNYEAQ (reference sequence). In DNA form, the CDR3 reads TGTGCCAGCAGCCAAGGACTAGCCTACGAGCAGTACTTC. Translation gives CASSQGLAYEQYF.

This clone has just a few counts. CDR3 loop: CASSLELKTPSEQYF. CDR3 bases: TGTGCCAGCAGCTTGGAGCTCAAAACCCCTAGCGAGCAGTACTTC. The chain links TRBV5-4 to TRBJ2-7; D is uncertain. Germline V CDR1 and CDR2: SGHNT, YYREEE (reference sequence). This CDR3 has 15 residues. With 0 bases removed from V and 6 bases from J, the gap between germline ends came to 16 bases.

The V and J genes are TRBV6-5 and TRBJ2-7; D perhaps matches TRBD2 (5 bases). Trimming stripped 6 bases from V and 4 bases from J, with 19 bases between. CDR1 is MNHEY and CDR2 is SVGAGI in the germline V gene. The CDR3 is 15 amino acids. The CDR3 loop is CASSPRDYRDYEQYF. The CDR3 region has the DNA TGTGCCAGCAGCCCTAGAGATTACCGGGATTACGAGCAGTACTTC.

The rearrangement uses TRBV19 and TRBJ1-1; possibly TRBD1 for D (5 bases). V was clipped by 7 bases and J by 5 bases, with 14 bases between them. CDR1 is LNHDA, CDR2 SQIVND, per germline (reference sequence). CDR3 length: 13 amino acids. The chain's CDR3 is CASNTRGVTEAFF. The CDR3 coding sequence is TGTGCCAGTAATACGCGGGGGGTTACTGAAGCTTTCTTT.

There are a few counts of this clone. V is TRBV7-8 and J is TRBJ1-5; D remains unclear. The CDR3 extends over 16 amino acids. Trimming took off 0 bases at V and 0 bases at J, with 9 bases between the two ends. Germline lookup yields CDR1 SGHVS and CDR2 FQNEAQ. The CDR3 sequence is CASSLAEQRSNQPQHF. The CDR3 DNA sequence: TGTGCCAGCAGCTTAGCGGAACAGCGTAGCAATCAGCCCCAGCATTTT. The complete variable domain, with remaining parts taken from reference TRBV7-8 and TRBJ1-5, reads GAGVSQSPRYKVAKRGQDVALRCDPISGHVSLFWYQQALGQGPEFLTYFQNEAQLDKSGLPSDRFFAERPEGSVSTLKIQRTQQEDSAVYLCASSLAEQRSNQPQHFGDGTRLSIL.

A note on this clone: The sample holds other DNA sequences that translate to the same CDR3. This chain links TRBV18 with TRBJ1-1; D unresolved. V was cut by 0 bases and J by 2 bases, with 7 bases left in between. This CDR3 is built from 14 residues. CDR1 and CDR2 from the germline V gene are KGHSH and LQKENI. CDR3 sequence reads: CASSPPSSNTEAFF. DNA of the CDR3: TGTGCCAGCTCACCACCCAGCAGCAACACTGAAGCTTTCTTT.

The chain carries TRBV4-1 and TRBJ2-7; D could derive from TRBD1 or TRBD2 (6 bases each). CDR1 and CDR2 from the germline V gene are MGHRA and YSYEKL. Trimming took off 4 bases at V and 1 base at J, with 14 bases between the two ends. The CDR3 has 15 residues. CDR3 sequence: CASSPGDLLSYEQYF. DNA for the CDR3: TGCGCCAGCAGCCCAGGGGACTTGCTATCCTACGAGCAGTACTTC.

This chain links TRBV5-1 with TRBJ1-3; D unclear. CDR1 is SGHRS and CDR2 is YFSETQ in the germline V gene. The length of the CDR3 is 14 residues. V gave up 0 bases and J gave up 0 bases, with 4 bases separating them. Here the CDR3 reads CASSLDLSGNTIYF. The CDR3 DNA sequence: TGCGCCAGCAGCTTGGACCTCTCTGGAAACACCATATATTTT.

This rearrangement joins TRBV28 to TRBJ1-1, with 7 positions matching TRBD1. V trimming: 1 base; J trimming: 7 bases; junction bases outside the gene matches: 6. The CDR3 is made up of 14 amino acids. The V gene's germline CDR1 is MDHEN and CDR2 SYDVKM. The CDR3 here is CASSLYDRAREAFF. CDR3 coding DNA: TGTGCCAGCAGTTTATACGACAGGGCCCGTGAAGCTTTCTTT. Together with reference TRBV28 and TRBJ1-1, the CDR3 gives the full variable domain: DVKVTQSSRYLVKRTGEKVFLECVQDMDHENMFWYRQDPGLGLRLIYFSYDVKMKEKGDIPEGYSVSREKKERFSLILESASTNQTSMYLCASSLYDRAREAFFGQGTRLTVV.

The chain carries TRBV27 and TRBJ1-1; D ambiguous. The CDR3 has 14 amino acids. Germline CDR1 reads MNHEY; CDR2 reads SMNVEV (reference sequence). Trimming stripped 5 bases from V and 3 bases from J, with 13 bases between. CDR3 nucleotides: TGTGCCAGCAGTCCCCTCTTCCGGTACACTGAAGCTTTCTTT. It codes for CASSPLFRYTEAFF.

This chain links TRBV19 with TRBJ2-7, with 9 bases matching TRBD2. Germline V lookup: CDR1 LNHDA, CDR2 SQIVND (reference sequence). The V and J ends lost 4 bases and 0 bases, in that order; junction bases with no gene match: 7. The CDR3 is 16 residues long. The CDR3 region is CASSRRLAESSYEQYF. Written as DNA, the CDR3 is TGTGCCAGTAGTAGAAGACTAGCGGAGAGCTCCTACGAGCAGTACTTC.

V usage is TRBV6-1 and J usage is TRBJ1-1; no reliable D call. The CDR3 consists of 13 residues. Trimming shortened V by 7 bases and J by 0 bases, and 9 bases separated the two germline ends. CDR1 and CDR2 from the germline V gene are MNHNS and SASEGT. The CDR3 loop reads CASNEGLNTEAFF. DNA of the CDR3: TGTGCCAGCAATGAGGGTTTGAACACTGAAGCTTTCTTT.

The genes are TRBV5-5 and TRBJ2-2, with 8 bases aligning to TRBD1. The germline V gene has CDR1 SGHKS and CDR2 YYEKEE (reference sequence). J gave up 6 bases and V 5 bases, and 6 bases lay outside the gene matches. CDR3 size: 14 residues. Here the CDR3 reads CASRSTGGAGELFF. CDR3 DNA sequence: TGTGCCAGCAGGTCAACAGGGGGTGCCGGGGAGCTGTTTTTT. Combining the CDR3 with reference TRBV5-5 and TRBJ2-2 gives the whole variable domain DAGVTQSPTHLIKTRGQQVTLRCSPISGHKSVSWYQQVLGQGPQFIFQYYEKEERGRGNFPDRFSARQFPNYSSELNVNALLLGDSALYLCASRSTGGAGELFFGEGSRLTVL.

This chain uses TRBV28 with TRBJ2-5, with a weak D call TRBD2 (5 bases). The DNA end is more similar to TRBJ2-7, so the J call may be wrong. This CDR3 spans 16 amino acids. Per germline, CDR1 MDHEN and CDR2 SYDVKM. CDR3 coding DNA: TGTGCCAGCAGAATGAGGACTTCCCATTCCTCCTACGAGCAGTACTTC. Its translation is CASRMRTSHSSYEQYF.

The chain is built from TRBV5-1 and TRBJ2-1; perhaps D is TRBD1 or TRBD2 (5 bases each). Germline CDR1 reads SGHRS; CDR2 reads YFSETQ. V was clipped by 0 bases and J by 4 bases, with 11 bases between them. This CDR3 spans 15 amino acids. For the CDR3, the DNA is TGCGCCAGCAGCTTGGACACCGGGGCTTACAATGAGCAGTTCTTC. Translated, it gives CASSLDTGAYNEQFF.

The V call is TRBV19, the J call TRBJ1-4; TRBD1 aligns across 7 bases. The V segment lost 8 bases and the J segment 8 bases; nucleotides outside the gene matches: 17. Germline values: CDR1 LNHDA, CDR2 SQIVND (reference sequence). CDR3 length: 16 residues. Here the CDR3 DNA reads TGTGCCAGTTCGGGCAATAAAAGACAGGGTTTCGAAAAACTGTTTTTT. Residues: CASSGNKRQGFEKLFF.

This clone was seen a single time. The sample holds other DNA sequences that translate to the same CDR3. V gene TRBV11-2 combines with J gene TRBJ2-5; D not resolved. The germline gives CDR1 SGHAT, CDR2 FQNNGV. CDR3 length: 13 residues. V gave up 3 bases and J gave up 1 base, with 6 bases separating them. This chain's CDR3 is CASSLSGQETQYF. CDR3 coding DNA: TGTGCCAGCAGCTTGTCGGGCCAAGAGACCCAGTACTTC.

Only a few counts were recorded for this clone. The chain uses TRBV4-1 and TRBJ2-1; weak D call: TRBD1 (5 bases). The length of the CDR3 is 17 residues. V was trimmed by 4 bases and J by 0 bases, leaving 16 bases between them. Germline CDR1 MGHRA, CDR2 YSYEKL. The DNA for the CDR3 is TGCGCCAGCAGCCCCACACCTGCAGGGCCCTCCTACAATGAGCAGTTCTTC. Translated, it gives CASSPTPAGPSYNEQFF.

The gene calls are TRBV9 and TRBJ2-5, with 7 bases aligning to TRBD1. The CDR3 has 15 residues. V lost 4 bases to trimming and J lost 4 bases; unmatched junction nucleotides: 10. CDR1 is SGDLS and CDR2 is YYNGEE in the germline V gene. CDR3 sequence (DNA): TGTGCCAGCAGCACCGCAGGGGGTGGGGGAGAGACCCAGTACTTC. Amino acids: CASSTAGGGGETQYF.